This record concerns one T cell receptor beta chain sequence. From RNA transcripts, TCR beta CDR3 regions were amplified. During a first-round RT-PCR of the TCR CDR3, the HTBI primer set was used. From the multiplex PCR reads, TCRdb called clonotypes with MiXCR, one entry per CDR3 protein. The sample lists over 500,000 distinct CDR3 sequences; more than 15% were seen once. The sample is drawn from a study of T cells in Graves' hyperthyroidism and ophthalmopathy. The germline V gene has CDR1 LGHDT and CDR2 YNNKEL (reference sequence). The CDR3 sequence is 14 residues long. V was clipped by 5 bases and J by 8 bases, with 15 bases between them.

The receptor comes from a woman aged 18 to 35 with Graves' ophthalmopathy. The chain is built from TRBV3-1 and TRBJ1-4; no reliable D call. Sample: blood. In nucleotides, the CDR3 is TGTGCCAGCAGCGTGTTCGCGGGGAACGAAAAACTGTTTTTT. This gives the protein CASSVFAGNEKLFF.